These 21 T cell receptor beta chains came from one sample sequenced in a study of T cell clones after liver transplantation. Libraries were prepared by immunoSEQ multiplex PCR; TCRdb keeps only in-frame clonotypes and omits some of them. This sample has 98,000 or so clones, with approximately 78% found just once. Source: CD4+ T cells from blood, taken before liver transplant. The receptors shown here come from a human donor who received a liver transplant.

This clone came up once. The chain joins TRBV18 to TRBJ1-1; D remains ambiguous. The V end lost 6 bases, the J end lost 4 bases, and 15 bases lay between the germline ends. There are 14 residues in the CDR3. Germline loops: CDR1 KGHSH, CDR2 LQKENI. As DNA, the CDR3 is TGTGCCAGCTCCCTAAAAACCTACGGCACTGAAGCTTTCTTT. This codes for CASSLKTYGTEAFF.

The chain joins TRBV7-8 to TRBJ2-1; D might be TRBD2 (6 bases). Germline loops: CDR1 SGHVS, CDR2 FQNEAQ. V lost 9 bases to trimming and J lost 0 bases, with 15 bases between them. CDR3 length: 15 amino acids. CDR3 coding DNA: TGTGCCAGTTGTAAGGAGGGACTCTCCTACAATGAGCAGTTCTTC. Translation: CASCKEGLSYNEQFF.

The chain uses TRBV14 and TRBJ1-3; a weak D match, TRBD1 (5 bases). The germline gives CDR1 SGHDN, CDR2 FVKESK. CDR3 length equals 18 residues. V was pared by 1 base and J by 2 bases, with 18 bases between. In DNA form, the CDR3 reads TGTGCCAGCAGCCAAGCCGGGTTAGGAGGGACTCCTGGAAACACCATATATTTT. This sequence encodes CASSQAGLGGTPGNTIYF.

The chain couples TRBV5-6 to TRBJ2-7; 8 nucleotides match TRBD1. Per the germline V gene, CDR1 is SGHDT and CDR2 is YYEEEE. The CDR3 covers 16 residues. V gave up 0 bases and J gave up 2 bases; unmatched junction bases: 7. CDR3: CASSLGNSGGAYEQYF. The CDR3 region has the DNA TGTGCCAGCAGCTTGGGTAACTCAGGGGGCGCCTACGAGCAGTACTTC.

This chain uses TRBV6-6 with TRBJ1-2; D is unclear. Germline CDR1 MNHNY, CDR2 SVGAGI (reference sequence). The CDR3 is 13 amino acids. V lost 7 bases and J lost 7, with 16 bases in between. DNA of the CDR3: TGTGCCAGCACCTCCCGCGCCGGAGGTGGCTACACCTTC. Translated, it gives CASTSRAGGGYTF.

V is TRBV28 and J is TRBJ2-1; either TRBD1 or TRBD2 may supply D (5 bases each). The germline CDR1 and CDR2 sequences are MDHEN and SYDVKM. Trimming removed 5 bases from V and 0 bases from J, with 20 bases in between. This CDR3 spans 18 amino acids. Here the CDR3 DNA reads TGTGCCAGCAGTAGAGGGGACGGACGCATTTTCTCCTACAATGAGCAGTTCTTC. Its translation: CASSRGDGRIFSYNEQFF.

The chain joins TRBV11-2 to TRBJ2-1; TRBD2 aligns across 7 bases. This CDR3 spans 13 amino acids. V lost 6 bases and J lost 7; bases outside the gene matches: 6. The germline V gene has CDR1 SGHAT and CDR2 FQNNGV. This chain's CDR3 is CASRAGGRNEQFF. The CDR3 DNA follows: TGTGCCAGCAGGGCCGGGGGGAGGAATGAGCAGTTCTTC.

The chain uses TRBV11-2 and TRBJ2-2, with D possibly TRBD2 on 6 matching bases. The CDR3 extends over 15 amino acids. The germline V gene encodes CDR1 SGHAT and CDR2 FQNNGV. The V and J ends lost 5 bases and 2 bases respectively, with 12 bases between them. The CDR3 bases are TGTGCCAGCAGCGAGGGACTCACCAACACCGGGGAGCTGTTTTTT. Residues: CASSEGLTNTGELFF.

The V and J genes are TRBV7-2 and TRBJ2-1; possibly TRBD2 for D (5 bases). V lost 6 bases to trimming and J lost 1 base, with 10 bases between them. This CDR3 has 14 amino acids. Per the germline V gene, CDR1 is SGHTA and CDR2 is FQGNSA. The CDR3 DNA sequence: TGTGCCAGCAGTAACGGGGTTTCCTACAATGAGCAGTTCTTC. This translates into CASSNGVSYNEQFF. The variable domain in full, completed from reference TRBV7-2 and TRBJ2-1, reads GAGVSQSPSNKVTEKGKDVELRCDPISGHTALYWYRQSLGQGLEFLIYFQGNSAPDKSGLPSDRFSAERTGGSVSTLTIQRTQQEDSAVYLCASSNGVSYNEQFFGPGTRLTVL.

CDR3 region: CASSDSRGGRTGELFF. DNA for the CDR3: TGTGCCAGCAGTGACTCCCGGGGCGGGAGGACCGGGGAGCTGTTTTTT. V gene TRBV6-4 combines with J gene TRBJ2-2; TRBD2 matches at 8 bases. The CDR3 spans 16 residues. CDR1 and CDR2 (germline): MRHNA, SNTAGT. V gave up 0 bases and J gave up 5 bases; unmatched junction bases: 5.

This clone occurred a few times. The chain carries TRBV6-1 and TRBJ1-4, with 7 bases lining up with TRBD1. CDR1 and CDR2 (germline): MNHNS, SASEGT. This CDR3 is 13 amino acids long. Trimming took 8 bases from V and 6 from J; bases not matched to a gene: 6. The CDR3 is CASRRGGDEKLFF. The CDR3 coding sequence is TGTGCCAGCCGCAGGGGGGGAGATGAAAAACTGTTTTTT.

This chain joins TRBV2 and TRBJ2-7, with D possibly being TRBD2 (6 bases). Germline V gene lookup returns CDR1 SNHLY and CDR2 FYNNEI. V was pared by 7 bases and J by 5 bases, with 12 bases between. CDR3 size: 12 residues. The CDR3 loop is CASTVAVHEQYF. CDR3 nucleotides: TGTGCCAGCACTGTAGCGGTCCACGAGCAGTACTTC.

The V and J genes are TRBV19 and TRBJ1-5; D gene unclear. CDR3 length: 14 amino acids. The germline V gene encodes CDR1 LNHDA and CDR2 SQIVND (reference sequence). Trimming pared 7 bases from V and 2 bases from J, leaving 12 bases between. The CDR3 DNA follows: TGTGCCAGTACCACCATCCTGGGCAATCAGCCCCAGCATTTT. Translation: CASTTILGNQPQHF.

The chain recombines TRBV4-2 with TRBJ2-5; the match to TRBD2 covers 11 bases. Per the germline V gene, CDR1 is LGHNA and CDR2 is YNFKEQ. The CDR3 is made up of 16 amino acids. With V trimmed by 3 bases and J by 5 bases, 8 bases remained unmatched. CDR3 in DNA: TGTGCCAGCAGCCAGAATATAGCGGGAGGGGGGGAGACCCAGTACTTC. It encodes CASSQNIAGGGETQYF.

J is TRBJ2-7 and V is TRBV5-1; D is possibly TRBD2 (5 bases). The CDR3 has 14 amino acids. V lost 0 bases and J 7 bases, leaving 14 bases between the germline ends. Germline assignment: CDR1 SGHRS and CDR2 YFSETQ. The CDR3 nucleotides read TGCGCCAGCAGCTTGGATTCCGGGGTGAGTGAGCAGTACTTC. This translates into CASSLDSGVSEQYF.

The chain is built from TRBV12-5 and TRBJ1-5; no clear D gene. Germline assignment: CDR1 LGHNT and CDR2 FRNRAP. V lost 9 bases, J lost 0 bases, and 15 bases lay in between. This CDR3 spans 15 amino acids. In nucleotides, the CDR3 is TGTGCTAGCTCGGGGAGCGGGAATAGCAATCAGCCCCAGCATTTT. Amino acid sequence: CASSGSGNSNQPQHF.

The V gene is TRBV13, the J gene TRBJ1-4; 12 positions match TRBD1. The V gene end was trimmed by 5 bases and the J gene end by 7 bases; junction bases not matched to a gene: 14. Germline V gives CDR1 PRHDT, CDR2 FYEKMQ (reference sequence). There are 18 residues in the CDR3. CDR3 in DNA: TGTGCCAGCAGCCCTCCGGGACAGGGGGCTCCGGGTGGTGAAAAACTGTTTTTT. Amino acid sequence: CASSPPGQGAPGGEKLFF.

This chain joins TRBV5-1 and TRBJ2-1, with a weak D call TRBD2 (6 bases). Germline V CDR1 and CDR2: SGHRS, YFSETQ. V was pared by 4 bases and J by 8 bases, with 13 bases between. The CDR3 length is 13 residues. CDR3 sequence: CASSGGLSDEQFF. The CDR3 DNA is TGCGCCAGCAGCGGGGGACTCTCGGATGAGCAGTTCTTC.

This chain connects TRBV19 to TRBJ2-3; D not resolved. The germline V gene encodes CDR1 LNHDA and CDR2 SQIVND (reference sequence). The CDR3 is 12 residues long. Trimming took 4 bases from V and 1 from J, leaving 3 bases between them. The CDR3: CASSSRTDTQYF. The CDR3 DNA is TGTGCCAGTAGTAGCCGCACAGATACGCAGTATTTT.

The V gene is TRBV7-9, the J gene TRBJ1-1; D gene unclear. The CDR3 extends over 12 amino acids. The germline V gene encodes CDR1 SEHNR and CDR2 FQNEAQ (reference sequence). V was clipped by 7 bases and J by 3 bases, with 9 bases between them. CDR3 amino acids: CASIGRDTEAFF. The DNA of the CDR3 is TGTGCCAGCATAGGAAGGGACACTGAAGCTTTCTTT. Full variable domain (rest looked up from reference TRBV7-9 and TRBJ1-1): DTGVSQNPRHKITKRGQNVTFRCDPISEHNRLYWYRQTLGQGPEFLTYFQNEAQLEKSRLLSDRFSAERPKGSFSTLEIQRTEQGDSAMYLCASIGRDTEAFFGQGTRLTVV.

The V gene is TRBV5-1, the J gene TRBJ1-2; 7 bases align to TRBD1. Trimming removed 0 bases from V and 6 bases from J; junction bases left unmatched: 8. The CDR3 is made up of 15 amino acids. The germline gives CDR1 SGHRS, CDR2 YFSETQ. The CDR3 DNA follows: TGCGCCAGCAGCTTGGAAGGCCAGGGGGGACATGGCTACACCTTC. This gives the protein CASSLEGQGGHGYTF.